This is a list of T cell receptor beta chains from one sample in a study of control samples from healthy donors and cancer patients. The table came from immunoSEQ multiplex PCR; TCRdb's copy has only in-frame clones and leaves some out. The repertoire includes 150,000 or so clones, around 94% of them detected once, and 12% to 15% sits in the top ten. The sample taken for sequencing was PBMCs. These receptors all stem from a man in his fifties or sixties with colorectal cancer. Both conserved end residues are part of each CDR3. Fields, in order: CDR3 protein, CDR3 DNA, J gene, V gene, clone size, D gene. A D gene is named only where the DNA matches it firmly. Some rows mark clone size as missing; the rest say once, few, many or name a class of expanded clone.

CDR3aa: CSVAYNSPLHF
CDR3nt: TGCAGCGTTGCGTATAATTCACCCCTCCACTTT
j_gene: TRBJ1-6
v_gene: TRBV29-1
abundance: -
d_gene: -

CDR3aa: CAIREGATGDTEAFF
CDR3nt: TGTGCCATCCGGGAGGGGGCAACAGGGGACACTGAAGCTTTCTTT
j_gene: TRBJ1-1
v_gene: TRBV10-3
abundance: -
d_gene: TRBD1

CDR3aa: CASSSPGTGGSEQYF
CDR3nt: TGTGCCAGCAGCTCCCCCGGGACAGGGGGCTCCGAGCAGTACTTC
j_gene: TRBJ2-7
v_gene: TRBV11-2
abundance: -
d_gene: TRBD1

CDR3aa: CASSPEGVTDTQYF
CDR3nt: TGCGCCAGCAGCCCGGAAGGGGTCACAGATACGCAGTATTTT
j_gene: TRBJ2-3
v_gene: TRBV5-1
abundance: -
d_gene: -

CDR3aa: CASTRVDMNTEAFF
CDR3nt: TGTGCCAGCACCCGAGTGGACATGAACACTGAAGCTTTCTTT
j_gene: TRBJ1-1
v_gene: TRBV6-5
abundance: -
d_gene: -

CDR3aa: CASSPWDRGEGEQYF
CDR3nt: TGTGCCAGCTCACCCTGGGACAGGGGAGAGGGCGAGCAGTACTTC
j_gene: TRBJ2-7
v_gene: TRBV18
abundance: -
d_gene: TRBD1

CDR3aa: CAWSVRSTAYEQYF
CDR3nt: TGTGCCTGGAGTGTAAGGAGCACTGCCTACGAGCAGTACTTC
j_gene: TRBJ2-7
v_gene: TRBV30
abundance: -
d_gene: -

CDR3aa: CASSLAAGNTIYF
CDR3nt: TGTGCCAGCAGCTTGGCAGCTGGAAACACCATATATTTT
j_gene: TRBJ1-3
v_gene: TRBV7-9
abundance: -
d_gene: -

CDR3aa: CASSPQADTEAFF
CDR3nt: TGTGCCAGCAGCCCGCAAGCCGACACGGAGGCTTTCTTT
j_gene: TRBJ1-1
v_gene: TRBV11-2
abundance: -
d_gene: -

CDR3aa: CASSLNYGYTF
CDR3nt: TGTGCCAGCAGTCTCAACTATGGCTACACCTTC
j_gene: TRBJ1-2
v_gene: TRBV25-1
abundance: -
d_gene: -

CDR3aa: CASRGSYEQYF
CDR3nt: TGCGCCAGCAGGGGTTCCTACGAGCAGTACTTC
j_gene: TRBJ2-7
v_gene: TRBV10-2
abundance: -
d_gene: -

CDR3aa: CASSYPRGSGGYTF
CDR3nt: TGTGCCAGCAGTTACCCTAGAGGTAGTGGAGGCTACACCTTC
j_gene: TRBJ1-2
v_gene: TRBV6-2/TRBV6-3
abundance: -
d_gene: -

CDR3aa: CASSVQQEEGYTF
CDR3nt: TGTGCCAGTAGTGTCCAACAGGAGGAAGGCTACACCTTC
j_gene: TRBJ1-2
v_gene: TRBV19
abundance: -
d_gene: -

CDR3aa: CASSQDGESNEQFF
CDR3nt: TGTGCCAGCAGCCAAGACGGGGAGAGCAATGAGCAGTTCTTC
j_gene: TRBJ2-1
v_gene: TRBV3-1/TRBV3-2
abundance: -
d_gene: -

CDR3aa: CASSITGNEQFF
CDR3nt: TGTGCCAGTAGTATAACAGGCAATGAGCAGTTCTTC
j_gene: TRBJ2-1
v_gene: TRBV19
abundance: -
d_gene: -

CDR3aa: CASSLDRADNYGYTF
CDR3nt: TGTGCCAGCAGCTTAGACAGGGCCGATAACTATGGCTACACCTTC
j_gene: TRBJ1-2
v_gene: TRBV7-9
abundance: -
d_gene: -

CDR3aa: CASSPPVSGGAGETQYF
CDR3nt: TGTGCCAGCAGTCCCCCGGTTAGCGGGGGGGCAGGCGAGACCCAGTACTTC
j_gene: TRBJ2-5
v_gene: TRBV6-6
abundance: -
d_gene: TRBD2

CDR3aa: CASSYEGLYEQYF
CDR3nt: TGTGCCAGCAGTTACGAGGGTCTCTACGAGCAGTACTTC
j_gene: TRBJ2-7
v_gene: TRBV6-2/TRBV6-3
abundance: -
d_gene: -

CDR3aa: CASSQVETGELTGELFF
CDR3nt: TGTGCCAGCAGCCAAGTGGAGACAGGGGAATTAACCGGGGAGCTGTTTTTT
j_gene: TRBJ2-2
v_gene: TRBV4-2
abundance: -
d_gene: TRBD1

CDR3aa: CASSFGTFREQYF
CDR3nt: TGTGCCAGCAGCTTCGGGACCTTCCGGGAGCAGTACTTC
j_gene: TRBJ2-7
v_gene: TRBV5-4
abundance: -
d_gene: -

CDR3aa: CATSFPVTGELFF
CDR3nt: TGTGCCACCAGCTTCCCAGTCACCGGGGAGCTGTTTTTT
j_gene: TRBJ2-2
v_gene: TRBV5-8
abundance: -
d_gene: -

CDR3aa: CASSKDSFQTQYF
CDR3nt: TGTGCCAGTAGTAAAGACAGTTTCCAGACCCAGTACTTC
j_gene: TRBJ2-5
v_gene: TRBV19
abundance: -
d_gene: -

CDR3aa: CASSHGGNQPQHF
CDR3nt: TGTGCCAGCAGCCACGGGGGAAATCAGCCCCAGCATTTT
j_gene: TRBJ1-5
v_gene: TRBV6-5
abundance: -
d_gene: -

CDR3aa: CASSLVDSGLKGIKQYF
CDR3nt: TGCGCCAGCAGCTTGGTTGATTCCGGTCTGAAGGGGATCAAGCAGTACTTC
j_gene: TRBJ2-7
v_gene: TRBV5-1
abundance: -
d_gene: -

CDR3aa: CAWSRTTFTDTQYF
CDR3nt: TGTGCCTGGAGTAGGACCACATTCACAGATACGCAGTATTTT
j_gene: TRBJ2-3
v_gene: TRBV30
abundance: -
d_gene: -

CDR3aa: CASSLWGTPWGLQYF
CDR3nt: TGTGCCAGCAGTTTATGGGGGACACCCTGGGGTCTGCAGTACTTC
j_gene: TRBJ2-7
v_gene: TRBV27
abundance: -
d_gene: -

CDR3aa: CASSQVQGSYEQYF
CDR3nt: TGTGCCAGCAGCCAAGTCCAGGGTTCCTACGAGCAGTACTTC
j_gene: TRBJ2-7
v_gene: TRBV14
abundance: -
d_gene: -

CDR3aa: CAWSDRGAKGYTF
CDR3nt: TGTGCCTGGAGTGACCGGGGCGCTAAGGGCTACACCTTC
j_gene: TRBJ1-2
v_gene: TRBV30
abundance: -
d_gene: -

CDR3aa: CASSPPGSSYEQYF
CDR3nt: TGCGCCAGCAGCCCTCCCGGGAGCTCCTACGAGCAGTACTTC
j_gene: TRBJ2-7
v_gene: TRBV4-1
abundance: -
d_gene: -

CDR3aa: CASSFLPGQGNNF
CDR3nt: TGTGCCAGCAGCTTCCTCCCGGGACAGGGGAATAACTTT
j_gene: TRBJ1-6
v_gene: TRBV7-2
abundance: few
d_gene: TRBD1

CDR3aa: CASSLPKGQAGELFF
CDR3nt: TGCGCCAGCAGCCTCCCGAAGGGGCAGGCCGGGGAGCTGTTTTTT
j_gene: TRBJ2-2
v_gene: TRBV5-1
abundance: -
d_gene: -

CDR3aa: CASQLAGARAAEQFF
CDR3nt: TGTGCCAGCCAGCTAGCGGGGGCGCGGGCGGCTGAGCAGTTCTTC
j_gene: TRBJ2-1
v_gene: TRBV19
abundance: -
d_gene: TRBD2

CDR3aa: CASSLSGIHTEAFF
CDR3nt: TGTGCCAGCAGTTTATCAGGGATCCACACTGAAGCTTTCTTT
j_gene: TRBJ1-1
v_gene: TRBV27
abundance: -
d_gene: -

CDR3aa: CASSYRGEQFF
CDR3nt: TGTGCCAGCAGTTACCGGGGTGAGCAGTTCTTC
j_gene: TRBJ2-1
v_gene: TRBV6-5
abundance: -
d_gene: -

CDR3aa: CASSLTPGNTIYF
CDR3nt: TGTGCCAGCAGCTTAACCCCAGGAAACACCATATATTTT
j_gene: TRBJ1-3
v_gene: TRBV7-2
abundance: -
d_gene: -

CDR3aa: CASRRQGNFGELFF
CDR3nt: TGTGCCAGTCGAAGACAGGGGAACTTCGGGGAGCTGTTTTTT
j_gene: TRBJ2-2
v_gene: TRBV19
abundance: -
d_gene: TRBD1

CDR3aa: CASSLAPAGAYNEQFF
CDR3nt: TGTGCCAGCAGCTTAGCTCCAGCGGGGGCCTACAATGAGCAGTTCTTC
j_gene: TRBJ2-1
v_gene: TRBV7-2
abundance: -
d_gene: TRBD2

CDR3aa: CASSPSHLEDQPQHF
CDR3nt: TGTGCCAGCAGCCCAAGCCACCTGGAGGATCAGCCCCAGCATTTT
j_gene: TRBJ1-5
v_gene: TRBV3-1/TRBV3-2
abundance: -
d_gene: -

CDR3aa: CSVEESRLAGPQYF
CDR3nt: TGCAGCGTTGAAGAAAGTAGGCTAGCGGGGCCCCAGTACTTC
j_gene: TRBJ2-5
v_gene: TRBV29-1
abundance: -
d_gene: TRBD2

CDR3aa: CASSHSSGTSETQYF
CDR3nt: TGTGCCAGCAGCCACTCTTCGGGCACCTCGGAGACCCAGTACTTC
j_gene: TRBJ2-5
v_gene: TRBV3-1/TRBV3-2
abundance: -
d_gene: -